This section outlines one TCR beta chain sequence together with its context. The germline gives CDR1 SGHRS, CDR2 YFSETQ. CDR3 length: 14 amino acids. The V gene end was trimmed by 5 bases and the J gene end by 2 bases; junction bases not matched to a gene: 4. This sample was included in a study of OX40 agonist ivuxolimab in advanced cancers. Study information: Dose-escalation patients' cancers were hepatocellular carcinoma, melanoma, renal cell or head and neck cancer.

Profiling relied on immunoSEQ multiplex PCR, and the TCRdb table lists in-frame clones only, not all of them. This sample has about 62,000 clones; 79% occur once, and the top ten carry roughly 11%. This specimen consisted of CD4+ or CD8+ T cells sorted from blood, obtained in a trial of the OX40 agonist ivuxolimab. The sequence was collected from an adult with an advanced solid tumor such as melanoma, head and neck, liver or kidney cancer. V is TRBV5-1 and J is TRBJ1-2, with 9 bases identical to TRBD1. CDR3 nucleotides: TGCGCCAGCAGACTCGGACAGGGGAACTATGGCTACACCTTC. Its translation: CASRLGQGNYGYTF.